A selection of T cell receptor beta chains follows, all from one sample in a study of blood T cell repertoires in COVID-19. The table came from immunoSEQ multiplex PCR; TCRdb's copy has only in-frame clones and leaves some out. The sample records about 220,000 clones, 75% to 85% being singletons. The sequenced sample was peripheral blood. These receptors were taken from a woman between 65 and 79 years old with COVID-19, enrolled during active disease. Each CDR3 is given without its conserved first and last residue.

CDR3: ASYRQNTGELF
V: TRBV6-5
J: TRBJ2-2

CDR3: ATGIRDRSTDTQY
V: TRBV24-1
J: TRBJ2-3

CDR3: ASSEAGSNQPQH
V: TRBV25-1
J: TRBJ1-5

CDR3: ASTLTLKGEPQH
V: TRBV6-5
J: TRBJ1-5

CDR3: ASSQETGYNEQF
V: TRBV3-1/TRBV3-2
J: TRBJ2-1

CDR3: AWSGGLVTSYEQY
V: TRBV30
J: TRBJ2-7

CDR3: ASSAGQGGFETQY
V: TRBV7-2
J: TRBJ2-5

CDR3: ASSFTSGREKEQY
V: TRBV5-8
J: TRBJ2-7

CDR3: ASSVGTSGRVHEQF
V: TRBV5-4
J: TRBJ2-1

CDR3: ASRTRDRGLNEQF
V: TRBV28
J: TRBJ2-1

CDR3: ASSLGSMREKLF
V: TRBV5-4
J: TRBJ1-4

CDR3: ASSVTTTTGELF
V: TRBV7-8
J: TRBJ2-2

CDR3: ASSAGGQGANYGYT
V: TRBV9
J: TRBJ1-2

CDR3: ASSIDRSLPYTGTGSNYGYT
V: TRBV19
J: TRBJ1-2

CDR3: ASRATGHTGELF
V: TRBV19
J: TRBJ2-2

CDR3: ASSDRRGLNEQY
V: TRBV2
J: TRBJ2-7

CDR3: ASILPGVNYGYT
V: TRBV2
J: TRBJ1-2

CDR3: ASSYSGQGGGYT
V: TRBV6-5
J: TRBJ1-2

CDR3: ASNFSRRGDTIY
V: TRBV19
J: TRBJ1-3

CDR3: ASRRQGTGNTIY
V: TRBV6-5
J: TRBJ1-3

CDR3: ASSRAFSSGRAVTNEQF
V: TRBV4-3
J: TRBJ2-1

CDR3: ASSPPGGSPLH
V: TRBV11-2
J: TRBJ1-6

CDR3: ASSVDPRPSSYNEQF
V: TRBV9
J: TRBJ2-1

CDR3: ASSARDSGSPLH
V: TRBV3-1/TRBV3-2
J: TRBJ1-6

CDR3: ASSPTNVYGYT
V: TRBV19
J: TRBJ1-2

CDR3: ASSTGGAGQPQH
V: TRBV6-1
J: TRBJ1-5

CDR3: ASSPSGQGITEAF
V: TRBV18
J: TRBJ1-1

CDR3: ASSLYRGFDTQY
V: TRBV28
J: TRBJ2-3

CDR3: ASSIVTGRRNTEAF
V: TRBV19
J: TRBJ1-1

CDR3: ASSSLGEAGGELF
V: TRBV5-4
J: TRBJ2-2

CDR3: ASSSRPRLAANEQF
V: TRBV5-1
J: TRBJ2-1

CDR3: ASSLGGLANEQY
V: TRBV5-5
J: TRBJ2-7

CDR3: ASSQEPYQQTQY
V: TRBV14
J: TRBJ2-3

CDR3: ASRSGTFKNSPLH
V: TRBV2
J: TRBJ1-6

CDR3: ASSYFSGGGETQY
V: TRBV6-2/TRBV6-3
J: TRBJ2-5

CDR3: ASSTRQGRRAEAF
V: TRBV19
J: TRBJ1-1

CDR3: ASRTSGRLTDTQY
V: TRBV19
J: TRBJ2-3

CDR3: ASSIGGATYEQY
V: TRBV19
J: TRBJ2-7

CDR3: ASSFGGEWSNSPLH
V: TRBV5-1
J: TRBJ1-6

CDR3: ASSVTLGQGDEQY
V: TRBV9
J: TRBJ2-7

CDR3: ASSTTRDTQTQY
V: TRBV6-2/TRBV6-3
J: TRBJ2-5

CDR3: ASSLEYSFNEKLF
V: TRBV7-9
J: TRBJ1-4

CDR3: ASSSAGTSDNEQF
V: TRBV28
J: TRBJ2-1

CDR3: ASSPTRSEQY
V: TRBV7-2
J: TRBJ2-7

CDR3: ASSLARLAGVTEAF
V: TRBV11-2
J: TRBJ1-1

CDR3: ASRSPGHLNTEAF
V: TRBV27
J: TRBJ1-1

CDR3: ASSQVGQGAINEKLF
V: TRBV4-1
J: TRBJ1-4

CDR3: ASSMTGPQETQY
V: TRBV5-1
J: TRBJ2-5

CDR3: ASSSLAGDYNEQF
V: TRBV5-6
J: TRBJ2-1

CDR3: ASSPSGNEQF
V: TRBV3-1/TRBV3-2
J: TRBJ2-1

CDR3: ASSQDPRGSQF
V: TRBV3-1/TRBV3-2
J: TRBJ2-1

CDR3: ASSDPPGQLNQPQH
V: TRBV2
J: TRBJ1-5

CDR3: ASRYRGRTEAF
V: TRBV5-8
J: TRBJ1-1

CDR3: ASSSWTSADYEQY
V: TRBV7-2
J: TRBJ2-7

CDR3: ASSVAAGANEKLF
V: TRBV19
J: TRBJ1-4

CDR3: ASRDPGQMNTEAF
V: TRBV5-1
J: TRBJ1-1